This record looks at one T cell receptor (beta chain) sequence and its context. Trimming cost V 2 bases and J 4 bases, with 10 bases left between them. The CDR3 runs 14 residues. Looked up from germline, CDR1 is MNHNS and CDR2 is SASEGT. The age range of participants was about 18 to 95 years, with residence in around 22 US areas. The data were taken from a study of blood T cell repertoires in COVID-19. Overall study context: Sites in the United States, Italy and Spain provided acute and convalescent COVID-19 samples. PBMCs, B-cell-depleted T cells, or T cells were the source of the cDNA or gDNA that made up the material.

In the original processing: Amplifying reference gene primers gave estimates of nucleated cell counts. Assay used: immunoSEQ multiplex PCR; TCRdb lists only in-frame clones, some missing. V and J calls and clone size are given by that table; D and trimming were obtained from the DNA. Seen here are about 300,000 clones, about nine tenths observed once, and the top ten hold 8.5% to 12%. The source is a young woman who had recovered from COVID-19. Sequencing was performed on PBMCs or T cells enriched from blood (not recorded which). The gene calls are TRBV6-1 and TRBJ2-3; D possibly corresponds to TRBD2 (5 bases). This CDR3 reads CASSESGVADTQYF. CDR3 nucleotides: TGTGCCAGCAGTGAATCCGGGGTCGCAGATACGCAGTATTTT.